This T cell receptor beta chain was recorded in a study of CD8 T cells in ankylosing spondylitis. This clonotype has more than one count but fewer than ten. Its antigen is unidentified. TCRdb re-called the 5' RACE reads through MiXCR, storing one row per CDR3 protein. The table has 300,000 to 350,000 distinct CDR3 sequences, roughly 15% seen once; the top ten hold 0.95% to 1.4%. J lost 3 bases, V lost 3 bases, and 5 bases had no gene match. The germline V gene has CDR1 SGDLS and CDR2 YYNGEE. There are 14 residues in the CDR3. Study-wide findings and caveats: Reportedly, significant enrichment of disease-linked clones occurred in matched ankylosing spondylitis synovial fluid.

The sequence was collected from a male donor with ankylosing spondylitis or in good health (not recorded which). The chain combines TRBV9 with TRBJ2-5, with TRBD2 matching 7 bases. The sample comprised blood, either unsorted or a sorted T cell fraction (not recorded which). The DNA for the CDR3 is TGTGCCAGCAGCGAGACTAGCACGAAAGAGACCCAGTACTTC. This encodes CASSETSTKETQYF.